This T cell receptor beta chain was sequenced during a study of blood T cell repertoires in COVID-19. About the study: T cells, B-cell-depleted T cells, or PBMCs provided the cDNA or gDNA that served as material.

This clone was detected only a few times. Original processing notes: The assay estimated nucleated cells by amplifying reference gene primers. Profiling relied on immunoSEQ multiplex PCR, and the TCRdb table lists in-frame clones only, not all of them. For V, J and clone size, that table is used; D and trimming come from the DNA. Of roughly 290,000 clones in the sample, around 90% were seen once. With 0 bases removed from V and 2 bases from J, the gap between germline ends came to 14 bases. CDR1 LGHDT and CDR2 YNNKEL come from the germline V gene (reference sequence). The CDR3 totals 17 residues. The chain carries TRBV3-1 (or the pseudogene TRBV3-2) and TRBJ2-1, with D hard to call. The sample taken for sequencing was PBMCs or T cells enriched from blood (not recorded which). This sequence originates from a woman in her 40s who had recovered from COVID-19. CDR3 protein: CASSQENALRTYNEQFF. In nucleotides, the CDR3 is TGTGCCAGCAGCCAAGAGAACGCACTAAGGACCTACAATGAGCAGTTCTTC.